This TCR beta chain was sequenced during a study of blood T cell repertoires in COVID-19. Study-wide background: Nucleic acid was either cDNA or gDNA, and it came from T cells, B-cell-depleted T cells, or PBMCs.

There are 16 residues in the CDR3. Per germline, CDR1 SGDLS and CDR2 YYNGEE. Losses at the gene ends were 4 bases for V and 3 bases for J; bases not matched to a gene: 4. Patients in Seattle were enrolled during active infection, then followed longitudinally. Per the authors' pipeline: Quantification of nucleated cells was approximated via reference gene primer amplification. The repertoire was sequenced with immunoSEQ multiplex PCR; TCRdb's copy has only in-frame clones and lacks some. V and J calls and clone size are those listed in that table; D and trimming were worked out from the DNA. The data hold hundreds of thousands of clones, with more than 80% observed a single time.

The gene calls are TRBV9 and TRBJ2-1, with 13 bases aligning to TRBD2. The sequence was obtained from a woman in her twenties or thirties with COVID-19, enrolled during active disease. Specimen: peripheral blood. CDR3 sequence reads: CASSIRTSGGYNEQFF. Written as DNA, the CDR3 is TGTGCCAGCAGCATACGGACTAGCGGGGGCTACAATGAGCAGTTCTTC.